This T cell receptor (beta chain) is from a study of cytomegalovirus exposure and HLA in healthy donors. Study observations and caveats: In a later analysis, most CMV-associated TCR beta chains appeared HLA-restricted. What TCR beta sequences reportedly achieved was accurate prediction of HLA-A and HLA-B alleles in most subjects. In an earlier analysis, in some 600 donors, most V segments appeared productive either ~87% or ~30% of the time.

Primers: 60 Vbeta forward and 13 Jbeta reverse. Only in-frame clones appear in the TCRdb table, and some are missing; sequencing was by immunoSEQ multiplex PCR. Here the sample spans some 130,000 clones, around 83% being singletons. Germline values: CDR1 MNHEY, CDR2 SMNVEV (reference sequence). Unmatched junction bases numbered 7, after V lost 6 bases and J lost 0 bases. The CDR3 contains 15 residues. With regard to this clone: Its antigen is undetermined.

Sample: PBMCs. This clonotype originated in a human donor in good health. V gene TRBV27 combines with J gene TRBJ1-1, with TRBD1 matching 7 bases. The CDR3: CASSLDRTLNTEAFF. Here the CDR3 DNA reads TGTGCCAGCAGCTTGGACAGGACCCTGAACACTGAAGCTTTCTTT.